These 26 T cell receptor beta chains originate from one sample sequenced in a study of molecular identifiers for immune sequencing clone quantification. TCRdb reanalysed the PCR reads using MiXCR and keeps one entry per CDR3 protein. This sample has tens of thousands of distinct CDR3 sequences, with around 27% found just once. Sequencing was carried out using naive CD8+ T cells from blood, with Jurkat cell RNA spiked in. Described subset: FACS-sorted CD8+CD4-CCR7+CD45RA+ naive T cells. The receptors derive from a human donor in good health. Some libraries in this study had Jurkat cell RNA spiked in.

On this clonotype: A single base separates this from a much larger clone, so it may be a read error. The V gene is TRBV4-3, the J gene TRBJ2-1; 10 nucleotides match TRBD2. This CDR3 spans 15 amino acids. CDR1 is LGHNA, CDR2 YSLEER, per germline. CDR3 DNA: TGCCCCAGCAGCCAAACTAGCGGGGCATACAATGAGCAGTTCTTC. It is translated as CPSSQTSGAYNEQFF.

A note on this clonotype: A much larger clonotype is one base distant, so this may be a read error. This chain links TRBV11-2 with TRBJ2-5; D gene ambiguous. This CDR3 has 15 residues. Germline lookup yields CDR1 SGHAT and CDR2 FQNNGV. The CDR3 loop reads CASGLESAVGETQYF. The DNA of the CDR3 is TGTGCCAGCGGCTTAGAATCGGCTGTGGGCGAGACCCAGTACTTC.

CDR3: CASRYGGNEQFF. The CDR3 nucleotides are TGCGCCAGCAGGTATGGGGGCAATGAGCAGTTCTTC. The chain recombines TRBV5-1 with TRBJ2-1; D may be TRBD1 or TRBD2 (5 bases each). The CDR3 length is 12 residues. Trimming removed 5 bases from V and 6 bases from J, with 9 bases in between. CDR1 and CDR2 (germline): SGHRS, YFSETQ.

This clonotype came up many times. The V call is TRBV4-3, the J call TRBJ2-1; 7 bases fit TRBD2. The CDR3 runs 15 residues. CDR1 and CDR2 from the germline V gene are LGHNA and YSLEER. Trimming took 3 bases from V and 2 from J; bases not matched to a gene: 4. CDR3 amino acids: CASSQLAEPYNEQFF. DNA for the CDR3: TGCGCCAGCAGCCAGCTAGCGGAGCCCTACAATGAGCAGTTCTTC.

This clonotype occurred a few times. The CDR3 region has the DNA TGTGCCAGCAGTCGACAGGGCCCCCTCTTCTTC. It yields the protein CASSRQGPLFF. This chain uses TRBV12-3 or TRBV12-4 with TRBJ2-1, with TRBD1 identical over 7 bases. Germline trimming cut 5 bases from V and 16 bases from J; bases unmatched to any gene: 8. CDR3 length equals 11 residues.

This clonotype was seen ten or more times. This chain joins TRBV28 and TRBJ2-7; D may correspond to TRBD1 or TRBD2 (5 bases each). Trimming took off 5 bases at V and 3 bases at J, with 17 bases between the two ends. Per germline, CDR1 MDHEN and CDR2 SYDVKM. This CDR3 comprises 15 residues. The CDR3 DNA sequence: TGTGCCAGCAGTCTCCCCCGGGACGGATACTACGAGCAGTACTTC. Protein sequence: CASSLPRDGYYEQYF.

Of note for this clonotype: Possible read error: a much larger clone is one base away. The rearrangement uses TRBV29-1 and TRBJ2-7; the D gene is possibly TRBD2 (6 bases). The germline V and J ends were trimmed by 7 bases and 4 bases, with 11 bases remaining between them. CDR3 size: 11 residues. Per germline, CDR1 SQVTM and CDR2 ANQGSEA. CDR3 nucleotide sequence: TGCAGCGGACGGGGGAGTTACGAGCAGTACTTC. The encoded protein is CSGRGSYEQYF.

Only a few counts were recorded for this clonotype. This clone may be a read error of a much larger clone one base away. The CDR3 loop reads CASSLASKDRRQPGIKDTQYF. In nucleotides, the CDR3 is TGTGCCAGCAGCTTAGCGTCTAAGGATCGTCGACAGCCAGGGATCAAAGATACGCAGTATTTT. V gene TRBV7-6 combines with J gene TRBJ2-3, with D possibly matching TRBD1 (5 bases). The CDR3 extends over 21 amino acids. The V end lost 0 bases, the J end lost 5 bases, and 30 bases lay between the germline ends. The V gene's germline CDR1 is SGHVS and CDR2 FNYEAQ.

This chain connects TRBV3-1 to TRBJ1-6; a weak D match, TRBD1 (5 bases). Trimming removed 4 bases from V and 7 bases from J, with 11 bases in between. The CDR3 sequence is 14 residues long. The germline CDR1 and CDR2 sequences are LGHDT and YNNKEL (reference sequence). In nucleotides, the CDR3 is TGTGCCAGCAGCCCCCCCTGGGGGAATTCACCCCTCCACTTT. Translated, it gives CASSPPWGNSPLHF.

The chain is built from TRBV12-3 or TRBV12-4 and TRBJ2-3; 9 bases fit TRBD2. The CDR3 consists of 23 residues. The ends lost 1 base at V and 0 bases at J; junction bases unmatched: 23. The CDR3, as DNA: TGTGCCAGCAGTTTAGTCTCAGGAGTAGAGGAGTCTAGCGGGATTACTAGCACAGATACGCAGTATTTT. Its protein is CASSLVSGVEESSGITSTDTQYF.

This chain connects TRBV5-4 to TRBJ2-7; D remains ambiguous. V was shortened by 4 bases and J by 5 bases, with 13 bases between the two germline ends. The CDR3 runs to 13 residues. Germline lookup yields CDR1 SGHNT and CDR2 YYREEE (reference sequence). CDR3 bases: TGTGCCAGCAGCCCCCCGCGAACCCACGAGCAGTACTTC. Protein: CASSPPRTHEQYF.

Only a few counts were recorded for this clonotype. The rearrangement links TRBV5-1 to TRBJ1-1; no firm D call. Germline V gene sequence: CDR1 SGHRS, CDR2 YFSETQ. Trimming cost V 2 bases and J 4 bases, with 15 bases left between them. This CDR3 comprises 15 residues. The CDR3 region is CASSLAPGSGTEAFF. The CDR3 coding sequence is TGCGCCAGCAGCTTAGCTCCGGGTAGTGGCACTGAAGCTTTCTTT.

About this clonotype itself: This sequence may be a read error, since a much larger clone differs from it by one base. V usage is TRBV7-9 and J usage is TRBJ2-3, with D maybe TRBD1 (6 bases). This CDR3 has 14 residues. Trimming shortened V by 5 bases and J by 5 bases, and 14 bases separated the two germline ends. Germline-derived CDR1 and CDR2 are SEHNR and FQNEAQ (reference sequence). CDR3 in amino acids: CASSEKQGLDTQYF. The CDR3 DNA is TGTGCCAGCAGCGAAAAACAGGGCCTAGATACGCAGTATTTT.

Concerning this clonotype: A much larger clone differs by one base, so this may be a read error. The rearrangement links TRBV4-3 to TRBJ2-7; D is undetermined. CDR1 and CDR2 from the germline V gene are LGHNA and YSLEER. The CDR3 is made up of 13 amino acids. The CDR3 protein is CARSQDIAWEQYF. DNA of the CDR3: TGCGCCCGCAGCCAAGACATAGCTTGGGAGCAGTACTTC.

The table lists this clonotype with many counts. In DNA, the CDR3 is TGTGCCAGCAGGATCGACAGGGGTAGAGCAGATACGCAGTATTTT. Its protein product is CASRIDRGRADTQYF. The chain combines TRBV6-2 or TRBV6-3 with TRBJ2-3, with 8 bases aligning to TRBD1. Trimming removed 6 bases from V and 4 bases from J; junction bases left unmatched: 9. Per the germline V gene, CDR1 is MNHEY and CDR2 is SVGEGT. The CDR3 runs 15 residues.

In this sample, this clonotype turned up a few times. The rearrangement joins TRBV5-1 to TRBJ2-1; D gene uncertain. Germline V gene lookup returns CDR1 SGHRS and CDR2 YFSETQ. Trimming pared 0 bases from V and 0 bases from J, leaving 10 bases between. The CDR3 consists of 16 residues. CDR3: CASSLGSPSSYNEQFF. The CDR3 nucleotides are TGCGCCAGCAGCTTGGGGTCCCCTAGCTCCTACAATGAGCAGTTCTTC.

A remark on this clonotype: A much larger clone is a single base away; this may be a read error. The J gene is TRBJ2-7, the V gene TRBV7-6; D perhaps matches TRBD1 (6 bases). This CDR3 region has 17 residues. Germline CDR1 is SGHVS and CDR2 is FNYEAQ. Between the trimmed V and J ends, which lost 5 bases and 6 bases, there was a span of 26 bases. The CDR3 reads CASSPAITLTGPAEQYF. DNA of the CDR3: TGTGCCAGCAGCCCGGCAATAACCCTGACAGGCCCGGCCGAGCAGTACTTC. Looking up the rest from reference TRBV7-6 and TRBJ2-7 gives the full variable domain: GAGVSQSPRYKVTKRGQDVALRCDPISGHVSLYWYRQALGQGPEFLTYFNYEAQQDKSGLPNDRFSAERPEGSISTLTIQRTEQRDSAMYRCASSPAITLTGPAEQYFGPGTRLTVT.

For this clonotype: Possible read error: a much larger clone is one base away. The V call is TRBV9, the J call TRBJ2-7; possible D gene TRBD1, 6 bases. Germline CDR1 is SGDLS and CDR2 is YYNGEE. CDR3 size: 13 residues. The CDR3 loop reads CASSVSQGHEQCF. The DNA of the CDR3 is TGTGCCAGCAGCGTATCACAGGGCCACGAGCAGTGCTTC.

J is TRBJ1-5 and V is TRBV9; a weak D match, TRBD1 (6 bases). The germline V and J ends were trimmed by 7 bases and 0 bases, with 14 bases remaining between them. The CDR3 spans 15 residues. Germline V CDR1 and CDR2: SGDLS, YYNGEE. Written as DNA, the CDR3 is TGTGCCAGCGGCTCCGGGACAACTAGCAATCAGCCCCAGCATTTT. It codes for CASGSGTTSNQPQHF. Full variable domain (remainder filled in from reference TRBV9 and TRBJ1-5): DSGVTQTPKHLITATGQRVTLRCSPRSGDLSVYWYQQSLDQGLQFLIQYYNGEERAKGNILERFSAQQFPDLHSELNLSSLELGDSALYFCASGSGTTSNQPQHFGDGTRLSIL.

In its sample, this clonotype was seen many times. The chain combines TRBV5-5 with TRBJ2-5; D gene ambiguous. Between the trimmed V and J ends, which lost 0 bases and 1 base, there was a span of 7 bases. The CDR3 is 14 residues long. From germline, CDR1 is SGHKS and CDR2 YYEKEE (reference sequence). The CDR3 region is CASSLEGLQETQYF. The DNA for the CDR3 is TGTGCCAGCAGCTTGGAAGGGCTCCAAGAGACCCAGTACTTC.

This clonotype was picked up many times. The chain uses TRBV6-6 and TRBJ2-3; TRBD2 might be the D (7 bases). Germline lookup yields CDR1 MNHNY and CDR2 SVGAGI (reference sequence). V was pared by 2 bases and J by 4 bases, with 13 bases between. The CDR3 is made up of 15 amino acids. Here the CDR3 reads CASSYVGGLADTQYF. The CDR3 DNA reads TGTGCCAGCAGTTACGTGGGGGGGCTCGCAGATACGCAGTATTTT.

J is TRBJ1-4 and V is TRBV27; no firm D call. The CDR3 totals 15 residues. The germline gives CDR1 MNHEY, CDR2 SMNVEV (reference sequence). Trimming cost V 2 bases and J 4 bases, with 11 bases left between them. The CDR3 here is CASSLMAAGNEKLFF. Written as DNA, the CDR3 is TGTGCCAGCAGTTTAATGGCAGCGGGTAATGAAAAACTGTTTTTT.

This clonotype was found many times. The chain combines TRBV5-1 with TRBJ2-5; tentative D call: TRBD1 (5 bases). The CDR3 spans 16 residues. The V gene's germline CDR1 is SGHRS and CDR2 YFSETQ. V gave up 5 bases and J gave up 5 bases, with 22 bases separating them. The CDR3 sequence is CASSESYARVGETQYF. CDR3 coding DNA: TGCGCCAGCAGTGAAAGCTACGCCAGGGTAGGCGAGACCCAGTACTTC. The whole variable domain, remainder taken from reference TRBV5-1 and TRBJ2-5, is KAGVTQTPRYLIKTRGQQVTLSCSPISGHRSVSWYQQTPGQGLQFLFEYFSETQRNKGNFPGRFSGRQFSNSRSEMNVSTLELGDSALYLCASSESYARVGETQYFGPGTRLLVL.

J is TRBJ2-4 and V is TRBV19; D is possibly TRBD1 (5 bases). The CDR3 covers 14 residues. Germline CDR1 LNHDA, CDR2 SQIVND (reference sequence). Trimming took off 1 base at V and 3 bases at J, with 7 bases between the two ends. The CDR3 loop reads CASSIGGGKNIQYF. CDR3 in DNA: TGTGCCAGTAGTATAGGGGGCGGCAAAAACATTCAGTACTTC. Together with reference TRBV19 and TRBJ2-4, the CDR3 gives the full variable domain: DGGITQSPKYLFRKEGQNVTLSCEQNLNHDAMYWYRQDPGQGLRLIYYSQIVNDFQKGDIAEGYSVSREKKESFPLTVTSAQKNPTAFYLCASSIGGGKNIQYFGAGTRLSVL.

This clonotype came up many times. The chain has TRBV5-4 and TRBJ1-6; D possibly corresponds to TRBD1 (5 bases). This CDR3 spans 14 amino acids. Germline CDR1 SGHNT, CDR2 YYREEE (reference sequence). Trimming pared 4 bases from V and 7 bases from J, leaving 12 bases between. The CDR3 protein is CASSRGAGNSPLHF. The DNA of the CDR3 is TGTGCCAGCAGCCGTGGGGCAGGGAATTCACCCCTCCACTTT. The variable domain in full, completed from reference TRBV5-4 and TRBJ1-6, reads ETGVTQSPTHLIKTRGQQVTLRCSSQSGHNTVSWYQQALGQGPQFIFQYYREEENGRGNFPPRFSGLQFPNYSSELNVNALELDDSALYLCASSRGAGNSPLHFGNGTRLTVT.

With respect to this clonotype: This sequence may be a read error, since a much larger clone differs from it by one base. This chain uses TRBV6-5 with TRBJ1-1, with 9 bases identical to TRBD1. CDR1 MNHEY and CDR2 SVGAGI come from the germline V gene. V was pared by 0 bases and J by 4 bases, with 15 bases of the junction left unmatched. The CDR3 spans 19 residues. CDR3 DNA: TGTGCCAGCAGTTACTCGGACAGGGGCAGGGTAGATAGGGGCACTGAAGCTTTCTTT. Its protein is CASSYSDRGRVDRGTEAFF.